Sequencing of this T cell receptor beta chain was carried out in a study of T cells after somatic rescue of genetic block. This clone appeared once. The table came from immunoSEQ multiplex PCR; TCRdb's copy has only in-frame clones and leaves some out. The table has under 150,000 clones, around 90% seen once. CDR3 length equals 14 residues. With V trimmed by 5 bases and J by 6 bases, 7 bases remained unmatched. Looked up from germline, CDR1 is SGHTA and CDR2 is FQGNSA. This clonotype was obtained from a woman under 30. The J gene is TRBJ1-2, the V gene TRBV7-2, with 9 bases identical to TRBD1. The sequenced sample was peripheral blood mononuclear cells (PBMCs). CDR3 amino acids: CASSPDRGQNGYTF. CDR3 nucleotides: TGTGCCAGCAGCCCGGACAGGGGTCAAAATGGCTACACCTTC.